These T cell receptor beta chains were read from a single sample in a study of cytomegalovirus exposure and HLA in healthy donors. The protocol was immunoSEQ multiplex PCR, while the TCRdb copy is restricted to in-frame clones and leaves out a portion. In total, the table holds around 70,000 clones. Material for sequencing was PBMCs. These receptors were obtained from a boy between 5 and 17 years old in good health and CMV-seronegative. CDR3s include the opening cysteine and the closing phenylalanine or tryptophan. Fields, in order: CDR3 length, D gene, J gene, V gene, CDR3 DNA, CDR3 protein. D genes are given only for firm matches.

>14|-|TRBJ1-1|TRBV2
TGTGCCAGCAGTCAGGACAGCAAGGCCCCTGAAGCTTTCTTT
CASSQDSKAPEAFF
>16|-|TRBJ1-3|TRBV19
TGTGCCAGTAGTTTTGGCCCGGACAGCTCTGGAAACACCATATATTTT
CASSFGPDSSGNTIYF
>13|TRBD1|TRBJ1-1|TRBV5-4
TGTGCCAGCAGCGACGGGACAGCAAATGAAGCTTTCTTT
CASSDGTANEAFF
>15|TRBD2|TRBJ2-3|TRBV19
TGTGCCAGTAGTATGGGGGGAGGGCCCCCAGATACGCAGTATTTT
CASSMGGGPPDTQYF
>16|TRBD2|TRBJ2-2|TRBV5-4
TGTGCCAGCAGCTCCCTAGCGGGAGATAACACCGGGGAGCTGTTTTTT
CASSSLAGDNTGELFF
>13|-|TRBJ2-1|TRBV6-6
TGTGCCAGCAGTTTCCCTAGGGGAGGTGAGCAGTTCTTC
CASSFPRGGEQFF
>17|-|TRBJ1-4|TRBV4-1
TGCGCCAGCAGCCGCGATGATCCCAGGGGCGGGGGAGAAAAACTGTTTTTT
CASSRDDPRGGGEKLFF
>13|-|TRBJ1-6|TRBV27
TGTGCCAGCAGTTTACATACACAGGCGACCCTCCACTTT
CASSLHTQATLHF
>15|TRBD2|TRBJ2-3|TRBV30
TGTGCCGGACATAGCGGGGGGGCGTTCGCAGATACGCAGTATTTT
CAGHSGGAFADTQYF
>14|-|TRBJ1-2|TRBV6-5
TGTGCCAGCAGTAAACTAGACAGGTCCTATGGCTACACCTTC
CASSKLDRSYGYTF
>15|-|TRBJ1-4|TRBV5-3
TGTGCCAGAAGCCCTAAGGGGACAATCAATGAAAAACTGTTTTTT
CARSPKGTINEKLFF
>14|-|TRBJ1-6|TRBV9
TGTGCCAGCAGCGTGCGCCTCGAGGGATCACCCCTCCACTTT
CASSVRLEGSPLHF
>14|-|TRBJ2-7|TRBV15
TGTGCCACCAGCAACAAGAGGGCCTCCTACGAGCAGTACTTC
CATSNKRASYEQYF
>15|TRBD1|TRBJ2-3|TRBV4-1
TGCGCCAGCAGCCAAGGAAAGACAGGGTCAGATACGCAGTATTTT
CASSQGKTGSDTQYF
>15|TRBD2|TRBJ2-7|TRBV7-3
TGTGCCAGCAGCTTAACTAGCGGGGGCTCCTACGAGCAGTACTTC
CASSLTSGGSYEQYF
>14|TRBD1|TRBJ1-2|TRBV6-5
TGTGCCACCAGGGACAGGGCCCTAGACTATGGCTACACCTTC
CATRDRALDYGYTF
>17|-|TRBJ1-1|TRBV18
TGTGCCAGCTCACCATTGGGCAGGGTGGTTTTGAACACTGAAGCTTTCTTT
CASSPLGRVVLNTEAFF
>15|TRBD1|TRBJ2-1|TRBV11-3
TGTGCCAGCAGCTTAGGTGGGGACAGGGGCAATGAGCAGTTCTTC
CASSLGGDRGNEQFF
>16|TRBD2|TRBJ2-3|TRBV9
TGTGCCAGCAGCGCTAGCGGGGCCTCCCCTTCAGATACGCAGTATTTT
CASSASGASPSDTQYF
>14|-|TRBJ1-5|TRBV5-1
TGCGCCAGCAGCTTCCAGGGCGGCAATCAGCCCCAGCATTTT
CASSFQGGNQPQHF
>14|-|TRBJ2-7|TRBV27
TGTGCCAGCAGCCCAGGGACTGCAGCCGGAGAGCAGTACTTC
CASSPGTAAGEQYF
>16|-|TRBJ1-5|TRBV4-1
TGCGCCAGCAGCCAAGACGGGGGATTCGGCAATCAGCCCCAGCATTTT
CASSQDGGFGNQPQHF
>14|TRBD2|TRBJ2-7|TRBV30
TGTGCCTGGAGTCCGGCGGGAGATATTTACGAGCAGTACTTC
CAWSPAGDIYEQYF
>16|-|TRBJ2-2|TRBV10-3
TGTGCCATCAGTGAGTCACCGGGAGAGGGTACCGGGGAGCTGTTTTTT
CAISESPGEGTGELFF
>13|TRBD1|TRBJ1-2|TRBV19
TGTGCCAGTAGTATAGGGACAGGGACAATCAACACCTTC
CASSIGTGTINTF
>15|TRBD1|TRBJ2-7|TRBV13
TGTGCCAGCAGCGTGGGGACAGAGAGCTCCTACGAGCAGTACTTC
CASSVGTESSYEQYF
>15|TRBD1|TRBJ2-1|TRBV6-1
TGTGCCAGCACCAAGGGAACAGGGGTAAGGAATGAGCAGTTCTTC
CASTKGTGVRNEQFF
>14|-|TRBJ1-2|TRBV6-5
TGTGCCAGCAGTTACTCCCGGACAGACTATGGCTACACCTTC
CASSYSRTDYGYTF
>15|TRBD1|TRBJ1-6|TRBV4-1
TGCGCCAGCAGCCAGGACAGGGGGATTGATTCACCCCTCCACTTT
CASSQDRGIDSPLHF
>16|TRBD2|TRBJ2-7|TRBV19
TGTGCCAGTAGTATGGGAACGGGACTAGCCGGGAACGAGCAGTACTTC
CASSMGTGLAGNEQYF
>15|TRBD2|TRBJ2-7|TRBV6-6
TGTGCCAGCAGACCCCGGGTAGCGGGAGCCCACGAGCAGTACTTC
CASRPRVAGAHEQYF
>16|-|TRBJ1-1|TRBV7-3
TGTGCCAGCAGCTTATCTGGGGGGAATCTGAACACTGAAGCTTTCTTT
CASSLSGGNLNTEAFF
>15|TRBD2|TRBJ2-7|TRBV27
TGTGCCAGCAGTTTCTTTCCTAGCGGGGACTACGAGCAGTACTTC
CASSFFPSGDYEQYF
>14|-|TRBJ1-5|TRBV7-9
TGTGCCAGCAGCCTAACAGGAGTCGGTCAGCCCCAGCATTTT
CASSLTGVGQPQHF
>13|-|TRBJ2-1|TRBV19
TGTGCCAGTAAAGACAGGCTGGTCAATGAGCAGTTCTTC
CASKDRLVNEQFF
>15|TRBD2|TRBJ2-3|TRBV7-9
TGTGCCAGCAGCTCGCGACTAGCGGGGGGAGATACGCAGTATTTT
CASSSRLAGGDTQYF
>15|TRBD1|TRBJ2-5|TRBV11-2
TGTGCCAGCAGCCTTGGACAGGGCTACCAAGAGACCCAGTACTTC
CASSLGQGYQETQYF
>16|-|TRBJ2-3|TRBV9
TGTGCCAGCAGCGTTGGCGCGGGGCTGGGCACAGATACGCAGTATTTT
CASSVGAGLGTDTQYF
>12|-|TRBJ1-2|TRBV13
TGTGCCAGCAGCGAAGGACTCATGAGCTACACCTTC
CASSEGLMSYTF
>17|TRBD2|TRBJ2-2|TRBV27
TGTGCCAGCACCTCTTTAGGGACTACAACCAACACCGGGGAGCTGTTTTTT
CASTSLGTTTNTGELFF
>13|-|TRBJ1-4|TRBV7-9
TGTGCCAGCCATGGGCAAACTAATGAAAAACTGTTTTTT
CASHGQTNEKLFF
>13|TRBD1|TRBJ2-5|TRBV29-1
TGCAGCGCTGGGACAGGGGGTAGAGAGACCCAGTACTTC
CSAGTGGRETQYF
>16|TRBD1|TRBJ2-3|TRBV7-9
TGTGCCAGCAGCCTTCGACAGGGGGCCGGCACAGATACGCAGTATTTT
CASSLRQGAGTDTQYF
>14|-|TRBJ1-2|TRBV4-3
TGCGCCAGCAGCCAAGGCGGCAGAGCTTATGGCTACACCTTC
CASSQGGRAYGYTF
>16|-|TRBJ2-3|TRBV7-2
TGTGCCAGCAGCTTAGTAGCCGGGTCCTACACAGATACGCAGTATTTT
CASSLVAGSYTDTQYF
>15|-|TRBJ2-3|TRBV18
TGTGCCAGCTCACCAGAGAGAAAACCCACAGATACGCAGTATTTT
CASSPERKPTDTQYF
>17|TRBD2|TRBJ2-3|TRBV29-1
TGCAGCGTTGAAGATCCTAGCGGGAGGTTCATAGGAGATACGCAGTATTTT
CSVEDPSGRFIGDTQYF
>17|-|TRBJ2-1|TRBV30
TGTGCCTGGAGTCCCAATAGACTAAGGAGCTCCGACAATGAGCAGTTCTTC
CAWSPNRLRSSDNEQFF
>13|-|TRBJ1-1|TRBV11-2
TGTGCCAGCAGCTTAGATCCAGGACAGTGGGCTTTCTTT
CASSLDPGQWAFF
>16|TRBD1|TRBJ1-1|TRBV7-2
TGTGCCAGCAGCTTATTGGGACAGGGAAGGAGCACTGAAGCTTTCTTT
CASSLLGQGRSTEAFF